These 32 T cell receptor beta chains originate from one sample sequenced in a study of blood T cell repertoires in COVID-19. Produced via immunoSEQ multiplex PCR; TCRdb's table is partial and in-frame only. Of about 250,000 clones in the sample, approximately 85% were seen once. The material sequenced was peripheral blood. All receptors derive from a man in his forties or fifties with COVID-19, enrolled during active disease.

This chain joins TRBV11-2 and TRBJ2-1; 9 nucleotides agree with TRBD1. Per the germline V gene, CDR1 is SGHAT and CDR2 is FQNNGV. The ends lost 2 bases at V and 4 bases at J; junction bases unmatched: 3. The CDR3 totals 15 residues. CDR3 nucleotide sequence: TGTGCCAGCAGCTTACTGGGACAGGGTTACAATGAGCAGTTCTTC. This translates into CASSLLGQGYNEQFF.

This clone was seen at least ten times. This chain uses TRBV1 with TRBJ2-7; the D segment call TRBD1 is taken from the table without a DNA check. TRBV1 constitutes a pseudogene. The CDR3 length is 19 residues. CDR3: CTSSQDPRGRTGGSNEQYF. The CDR3 region has the DNA TGCACCAGCAGCCAAGACCCAAGAGGGAGGACAGGGGGCTCTAACGAGCAGTACTTC.

This clone was counted only a few times. The chain combines TRBV9 with TRBJ2-1; a weak D match, TRBD2 (5 bases). The CDR3 consists of 12 residues. Per the germline V gene, CDR1 is SGDLS and CDR2 is YYNGEE. V lost 0 bases and J 12 bases, leaving 10 bases between the germline ends. The CDR3 nucleotides read TGTGCCAGCAGCGTAGAGTCGGGGAGGCAGTTCTTC. As protein: CASSVESGRQFF.

The V and J genes are TRBV18 and TRBJ2-3, with D tentatively TRBD1 (6 bases). CDR3 length equals 18 residues. V lost 0 bases and J 4 bases, leaving 20 bases between the germline ends. Germline loops: CDR1 KGHSH, CDR2 LQKENI. The CDR3 loop reads CASSPPDRYSIRADTQYF. DNA of the CDR3: TGTGCCAGCTCACCACCGGACAGATATAGCATTAGGGCAGATACGCAGTATTTT.

The V call is TRBV11-2, the J call TRBJ1-2, with 7 bases matching TRBD1. Germline CDR1 and CDR2: SGHAT and FQNNGV. V dropped 6 bases and J dropped 6; count of bases not matched to a gene: 10. The CDR3 extends over 14 amino acids. The CDR3 nucleotides are TGTGCCAGCAGTCATGGACAGGCAGGGGATGGCTACACCTTC. Amino acids: CASSHGQAGDGYTF.

The V and J genes are TRBV18 and TRBJ1-1, with TRBD1 identical over 8 bases. The CDR3 contains 15 residues. Germline lookup yields CDR1 KGHSH and CDR2 LQKENI. Trimming took 6 bases from V and 3 from J; bases not matched to a gene: 9. CDR3 amino acids: CASSPNQGADTEAFF. The CDR3 region has the DNA TGTGCCAGCTCCCCAAATCAGGGGGCGGACACTGAAGCTTTCTTT.

The rearrangement joins TRBV7-3 to TRBJ2-1; D unresolved. The germline V and J ends were trimmed by 5 bases and 5 bases, with 10 bases remaining between them. Germline V gives CDR1 SGHTA, CDR2 FQGTGA. CDR3 length equals 13 residues. CDR3 in DNA: TGTGCCAGCAGCCAACTTAGTGACAATGAGCAGTTCTTC. It yields the protein CASSQLSDNEQFF.

The rearrangement joins TRBV9 to TRBJ1-5; D gene unclear. V was shortened by 0 bases and J by 0 bases, with 7 bases between the two germline ends. The CDR3 extends over 15 amino acids. Germline V gene sequence: CDR1 SGDLS, CDR2 YYNGEE. CDR3 sequence (DNA): TGTGCCAGCAGCGTAGCCGGAGATAGCAATCAGCCCCAGCATTTT. It yields the protein CASSVAGDSNQPQHF. Supplemented by reference TRBV9 and TRBJ1-5, the full variable domain reads DSGVTQTPKHLITATGQRVTLRCSPRSGDLSVYWYQQSLDQGLQFLIQYYNGEERAKGNILERFSAQQFPDLHSELNLSSLELGDSALYFCASSVAGDSNQPQHFGDGTRLSIL.

V gene TRBV5-1 combines with J gene TRBJ2-1; 10 bases are a match to TRBD1. V lost 2 bases and J lost 4; bases outside the gene matches: 3. The CDR3 is made up of 15 amino acids. In germline, CDR1 is SGHRS, CDR2 YFSETQ. In DNA, the CDR3 is TGCGCCAGCAGCTTAGGACAGGGGGGATACAATGAGCAGTTCTTC. Translated: CASSLGQGGYNEQFF.

This sequence joins TRBV6-4 and TRBJ1-1, with D possibly being TRBD1 (5 bases). Trimming removed 2 bases at V and 1 base at J, with 8 bases between. The CDR3 is 14 amino acids. Germline V CDR1 and CDR2: MRHNA, SNTAGT. CDR3 sequence (DNA): TGTGCCAGCAGTGACGGCAGGGCGAACACTGAAGCTTTCTTT. It yields the protein CASSDGRANTEAFF.

For this clone: The sample carries other DNA sequences with the same CDR3. V gene TRBV6-5 combines with J gene TRBJ2-3; D unresolved. V was cut by 7 bases and J by 0 bases, with 5 bases left in between. This CDR3 region has 12 residues. The germline V gene has CDR1 MNHEY and CDR2 SVGAGI. The CDR3 DNA reads TGTGCCAGCACAGGTAGCACAGATACGCAGTATTTT. It yields the protein CASTGSTDTQYF.

CDR3 DNA: TGTGCCAGCAGCCTCGGACAAGGGGAAGCTAACTATGGCTACACCTTC. Its translation: CASSLGQGEANYGYTF. This chain uses TRBV7-9 with TRBJ1-2; D possibly corresponds to TRBD1 (5 bases). The CDR3 has 16 residues. CDR1 is SEHNR, CDR2 FQNEAQ, per germline (reference sequence). V was cut by 5 bases and J by 0 bases, with 16 bases left in between.

In its sample, this clone was seen once. This chain uses TRBV23-1 with TRBJ2-4, with 11 positions matching TRBD2. TRBV23-1 is an ORF, with its function uncertain. The CDR3 spans 21 residues. V shed 2 bases, J shed 3 bases, and the junction held 18 bases outside the gene matches. The CDR3: CASSQPGGLAGGYSVKNIQYF. CDR3 nucleotide sequence: TGCGCCAGCAGTCAACCTGGCGGGCTAGCGGGGGGCTACTCGGTCAAAAACATTCAGTACTTC.

This clone was counted only a few times. This chain joins TRBV5-4 and TRBJ2-5, with 7 bases aligning to TRBD2. After removal of 0 bases from V and 1 base from J, the junction contained 9 bases not matched to a gene. The CDR3 runs to 17 residues. Germline CDR1 is SGHNT and CDR2 is YYREEE (reference sequence). This chain's CDR3 is CASSLENRLARQETQYF. The DNA for the CDR3 is TGTGCCAGCAGCTTGGAGAATCGACTAGCCCGCCAAGAGACCCAGTACTTC.

The V call is TRBV7-2, the J call TRBJ1-3; TRBD1 agrees at 8 bases. Trimming cost V 5 bases and J 4 bases; bases outside gene matches: 13. This CDR3 spans 17 amino acids. Germline-derived CDR1 and CDR2 are SGHTA and FQGNSA. The CDR3 protein is CASSPGQGPLSGNTIYF. The CDR3 DNA reads TGTGCCAGCAGCCCCGGACAGGGCCCCCTCTCCGGAAACACCATATATTTT.

A note on this clone: Within the sample, other DNA sequences also encode this same CDR3. The chain combines TRBV7-2 with TRBJ1-5, with D unresolved. CDR3 size: 14 residues. The germline V and J ends were trimmed by 0 bases and 7 bases, with 10 bases remaining between them. The germline gives CDR1 SGHTA, CDR2 FQGNSA. The CDR3 region is CASSLAPGSQPQHF. In DNA form, the CDR3 reads TGTGCCAGCAGCTTAGCGCCGGGGAGCCAGCCCCAGCATTTT. The full variable domain, in which reference TRBV7-2 and TRBJ1-5 provide the parts outside the CDR3, is GAGVSQSPSNKVTEKGKDVELRCDPISGHTALYWYRQSLGQGLEFLIYFQGNSAPDKSGLPSDRFSAERTGGSVSTLTIQRTQQEDSAVYLCASSLAPGSQPQHFGDGTRLSIL.

This clone was observed a single time. The CDR3 spells CASSLGAGARETQYF. Here the CDR3 DNA reads TGCGCCAGCAGCTTAGGGGCGGGGGCTCGAGAGACCCAGTACTTC. The chain recombines TRBV5-1 with TRBJ2-5; D may be TRBD2 (7 bases). The CDR3 runs to 15 residues. CDR1 SGHRS and CDR2 YFSETQ come from the germline V gene. The V end lost 2 bases, the J end lost 4 bases, and 15 bases lay between the germline ends.

The chain is built from TRBV2 and TRBJ1-6; D gene uncertain. V lost 3 bases, J lost 4 bases, and 7 bases lay in between. The CDR3 totals 14 residues. Germline CDR1 SNHLY, CDR2 FYNNEI. CDR3 nucleotide sequence: TGTGCCAGCAGTGATTCCGGGTATAATTCACCCCTCCACTTT. Translated, it gives CASSDSGYNSPLHF.

The chain recombines TRBV5-1 with TRBJ2-7; 11 positions agree with TRBD1. Looked up from germline, CDR1 is SGHRS and CDR2 is YFSETQ. The CDR3 consists of 17 residues. The J segment lost 3 bases and the V segment lost 0 bases, leaving 8 bases of the junction unmatched. CDR3 nucleotide sequence: TGCGCCAGCAGCTTGGCCACATCCGGGACAGGGGGCTACGAGCAGTACTTC. This codes for CASSLATSGTGGYEQYF.

The chain carries TRBV7-3 and TRBJ2-5; possibly TRBD2 for D (6 bases). V shed 4 bases and J shed 7 bases, with 16 bases lying between them. The CDR3 has 14 residues. Germline values: CDR1 SGHTA, CDR2 FQGTGA. The CDR3: CASSSLGGSGTQYF. CDR3 nucleotide sequence: TGTGCCAGCAGCTCGTTGGGGGGTTCAGGGACCCAGTACTTC. The full variable domain, in which reference TRBV7-3 and TRBJ2-5 provide the parts outside the CDR3, is GAGVSQTPSNKVTEKGKYVELRCDPISGHTALYWYRQSLGQGPEFLIYFQGTGAADDSGLPNDRFFAVRPEGSVSTLKIQRTERGDSAVYLCASSSLGGSGTQYFGPGTRLLVL.

This chain uses TRBV24-1 with TRBJ2-2; 9 nucleotides match TRBD1. Looked up from germline, CDR1 is KGHDR and CDR2 is SFDVKD. There are 15 residues in the CDR3. V lost 7 bases, J lost 4 bases, and 6 bases stayed unmatched. CDR3 bases: TGTGCCACCAGCACAGGGGGCGCGGGCACCGGGGAGCTGTTTTTT. Protein: CATSTGGAGTGELFF.

The chain is built from TRBV20-1 and TRBJ2-1; TRBD2 matches 10 bases. This CDR3 spans 11 amino acids. Per germline, CDR1 DFQATT and CDR2 SNEGSKA (reference sequence). Trimming took 8 bases from V and 7 from J; bases not matched to a gene: 2. DNA of the CDR3: TGCAGTCTAGCGGGGGTGAATGAGCAGTTCTTC. As protein: CSLAGVNEQFF.

This rearrangement joins TRBV3-1 (or the pseudogene TRBV3-2) to TRBJ2-4; TRBD1 agrees at 7 bases. The CDR3 runs 14 residues. Germline V gene data show CDR1 as LGHDT and CDR2 as YNNKEL (reference sequence). J was trimmed by 6 bases and V by 4 bases; bases with no gene match: 6. CDR3 sequence: CASSRDSIRNIQYF. CDR3 coding DNA: TGTGCCAGCAGCCGGGACAGTATTAGAAACATTCAGTACTTC.

The chain employs TRBV6-5 and TRBJ1-1; maybe TRBD1 (6 bases). With 6 bases removed from V and 4 bases from J, the gap between germline ends came to 15 bases. The germline gives CDR1 MNHEY, CDR2 SVGAGI. This CDR3 has 14 residues. The DNA for the CDR3 is TGTGCCAGCAGCTCCCCAGGGGAGGGCACTGAAGCTTTCTTT. Amino acid sequence: CASSSPGEGTEAFF.

This chain links TRBV3-1 (or the pseudogene TRBV3-2) with TRBJ1-3, with 8 bases fitting TRBD1. Germline lookup yields CDR1 LGHDT and CDR2 YNNKEL (reference sequence). Trimming at V came to 4 bases and at J to 9 bases, leaving 5 bases not matched to a gene. The CDR3 spans 13 residues. The CDR3 spells CASSPDRGSTIYF. CDR3 coding DNA: TGTGCCAGCAGCCCCGACAGGGGTAGCACCATATATTTT.

The chain links TRBV5-4 to TRBJ2-6, with D perhaps TRBD1 (6 bases). Between the trimmed V and J ends, which lost 6 bases and 7 bases, there was a span of 20 bases. The CDR3 length is 16 residues. Looked up from germline, CDR1 is SGHNT and CDR2 is YYREEE (reference sequence). The CDR3 DNA is TGTGCCAGCACGAGACTTCAGACAGGAGGAGCCAACGTCCTGACTTTC. It is translated as CASTRLQTGGANVLTF.

This chain connects TRBV19 to TRBJ1-3; D not resolved. The CDR3 runs to 15 residues. V gave up 0 bases and J gave up 0 bases, with 6 bases separating them. Germline V lookup: CDR1 LNHDA, CDR2 SQIVND (reference sequence). The CDR3 sequence is CASSIEQASGNTIYF. The DNA of the CDR3 is TGTGCCAGTAGTATAGAGCAGGCCTCTGGAAACACCATATATTTT. The variable domain in full, completed from reference TRBV19 and TRBJ1-3, reads DGGITQSPKYLFRKEGQNVTLSCEQNLNHDAMYWYRQDPGQGLRLIYYSQIVNDFQKGDIAEGYSVSREKKESFPLTVTSAQKNPTAFYLCASSIEQASGNTIYFGEGSWLTVV.

This clone was observed a few times. For the CDR3, the DNA is TGTGCCAGCAGCTTAGAAGCGGTTAGACAAGAGACCCAGTACTTC. Residues: CASSLEAVRQETQYF. V is TRBV7-2 and J is TRBJ2-5; D is perhaps TRBD2 (5 bases). V was pared by 1 base and J by 2 bases, with 11 bases between. Germline loops: CDR1 SGHTA, CDR2 FQGNSA. This CDR3 is 15 amino acids long.

V usage is TRBV30 and J usage is TRBJ1-1; 9 nucleotides align to TRBD1. Looked up from germline, CDR1 is GTSNPN and CDR2 is SVGIG (reference sequence). CDR3 size: 13 residues. V lost 5 bases to trimming and J lost 2 bases; unmatched junction nucleotides: 3. The CDR3 bases are TGTGCCTGGGGACAGGGGTTCAACACTGAAGCTTTCTTT. It translates to CAWGQGFNTEAFF.

V and J are TRBV25-1 and TRBJ2-1, with D perhaps matching TRBD2 (6 bases). Between the trimmed V and J ends, which lost 6 bases and 8 bases, there was a span of 17 bases. This CDR3 has 14 amino acids. In germline, CDR1 is MGHDK, CDR2 SYGVNS. The CDR3 reads CASSQSGFGDEQFF. The DNA of the CDR3 is TGTGCCAGCAGCCAAAGCGGGTTTGGGGATGAGCAGTTCTTC.

This chain uses TRBV10-3 with TRBJ2-1; 12 bases map to TRBD2. The junction had 12 bases not matched to a gene; V was cut back by 0 bases and J by 6 bases. The germline V gene has CDR1 ENHRY and CDR2 SYGVKD. The CDR3 length is 19 residues. CDR3 residues: CAISESSITSGGQGNEQFF. In DNA, the CDR3 is TGTGCCATCAGTGAGTCGAGTATAACTAGCGGGGGGCAGGGCAATGAGCAGTTCTTC.

This CDR3 reads CATSPRVGTDTQYF. In nucleotides, the CDR3 is TGTGCCACCAGTCCCCGCGTCGGTACAGATACGCAGTATTTT. The genes are TRBV24-1 and TRBJ2-3; D is ambiguous. Germline V gene lookup returns CDR1 KGHDR and CDR2 SFDVKD. The V end lost 6 bases, the J end lost 3 bases, and 12 bases lay between the germline ends. CDR3 size: 14 residues.